Each of the 7 T cell receptor beta chains below was sequenced from the same sample in a study of vaccination and CD4 T cells after COVID-19. Their antigen targets remain unknown. The Oncomine TCR Beta short-read assay was applied to DNA of cultured CD4+ T cells. A single record per CDR3 protein comes from TCRdb applying MiXCR to the PCR reads. The table lists 13,000 or so distinct CDR3 sequences, over 40% of them singletons. The treatment: 10-day PBMC culture with coronavirus spike peptide pools or control peptides (ViraFEST assay). Material: CD4+ T cells from blood, cultured in vitro. The origin of the receptors is a human donor who had recovered from COVID-19.

Comment on this clonotype: A clone one base away is much larger, so this may be a read error. This sequence joins TRBV21-1 and TRBJ2-3; the DNA was not used to check the table's D call, TRBD1. The DNA matches TRBJ1-5 better at its end, which makes the J call doubtful. TRBV21-1 is a pseudogene segment. CDR3 length: 16 residues. The CDR3 loop reads CASSNPTGAFTDTQHF. The CDR3 nucleotides read TGTGCCAGCAGCAACCCGACAGGGGCTTTCACAGATACGCAGCATTTT.

V usage is TRBV7-9 and J usage is TRBJ1-1; D not resolved. Trimming removed 5 bases from V and 2 bases from J, with 9 bases in between. Germline V gene data show CDR1 as SEHNR and CDR2 as FQNEAQ (reference sequence). The CDR3 is 13 residues long. The CDR3 spells CASSTQRNTEAFF. The CDR3 nucleotides read TGTGCCAGCAGCACCCAGAGAAACACTGAAGCTTTCTTT.

J is TRBJ2-7 and V is TRBV20-1, with 10 nucleotides matching TRBD1. Trimming at V came to 6 bases and at J to 3 bases, leaving 5 bases not matched to a gene. The V gene's germline CDR1 is DFQATT and CDR2 SNEGSKA (reference sequence). This CDR3 has 13 residues. The CDR3 DNA follows: TGCAGTGCAGTGGGACAGGGGAACTACGAGCAGTACTTC. This codes for CSAVGQGNYEQYF.

The V gene is TRBV12-3 or TRBV12-4, the J gene TRBJ1-1, with TRBD1 as a possible D gene (5 bases). V was trimmed by 3 bases and J by 4 bases, leaving 9 bases between them. The CDR3 covers 13 residues. The CDR3, as DNA: TGTGCCAGCAGTTTTTGGAGGGGCACTGAAGCTTTCTTT. Translation: CASSFWRGTEAFF.

The rearrangement uses TRBV11-2 and TRBJ2-3; weak D call: TRBD1 (6 bases). Per the germline V gene, CDR1 is SGHAT and CDR2 is FQNNGV. This CDR3 contains 15 residues. V lost 3 bases to trimming and J lost 2 bases, with 12 bases between them. CDR3 DNA sequence: TGTGCCAGCAGCTTGGCAGGGGTCCACACAGATACGCAGTATTTT. It codes for CASSLAGVHTDTQYF.

The rearrangement joins TRBV11-3 to TRBJ2-7; D may be TRBD1 or TRBD2 (5 bases each). Germline CDR1 reads SGHNT; CDR2 reads YENEEA. The germline V and J ends were trimmed by 7 bases and 6 bases, with 28 bases remaining between them. The CDR3 has 17 residues. CDR3 sequence reads: CASNLGRIGTWAAEQYF. The CDR3 bases are TGTGCCAGCAATCTAGGCCGGATTGGGACCTGGGCCGCCGAGCAGTACTTC.

The chain has TRBV30 and TRBJ2-5; a possible D gene is TRBD1 (7 bases). The CDR3 has 14 residues. Germline lookup yields CDR1 GTSNPN and CDR2 SVGIG (reference sequence). The germline V and J ends were trimmed by 5 bases and 4 bases, with 17 bases remaining between them. CDR3 residues: CAWDREASRETQYF. CDR3 sequence (DNA): TGTGCCTGGGACAGGGAGGCAAGCAGAGAGACCCAGTACTTC.